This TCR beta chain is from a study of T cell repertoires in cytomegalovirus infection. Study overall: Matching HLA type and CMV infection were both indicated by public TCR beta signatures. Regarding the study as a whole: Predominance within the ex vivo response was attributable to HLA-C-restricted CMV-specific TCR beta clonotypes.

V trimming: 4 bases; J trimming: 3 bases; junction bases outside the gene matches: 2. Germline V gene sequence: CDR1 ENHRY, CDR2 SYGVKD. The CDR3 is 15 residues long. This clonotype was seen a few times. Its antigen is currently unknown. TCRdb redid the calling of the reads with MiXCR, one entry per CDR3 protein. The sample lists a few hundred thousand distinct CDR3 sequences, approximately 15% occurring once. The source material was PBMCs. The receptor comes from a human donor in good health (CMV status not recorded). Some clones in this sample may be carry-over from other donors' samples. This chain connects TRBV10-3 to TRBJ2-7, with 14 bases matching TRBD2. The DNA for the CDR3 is TGTGCCATCAGTGGGGGACTAGCGGGAGTCTACGAGCAGTACTTC. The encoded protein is CAISGGLAGVYEQYF.